Shown below are 22 T cell receptor beta chains from a single sample sequenced in a study of neurological immune-mediated disorders (dated by TCRdb to between 2018 and 2021). Libraries were prepared through 5' RACE. The instrument was an Illumina HiSeq 2500. TCRdb took the public reads, trimmed them with fastp at Q25, ran MiXCR for clone calling and kept in-frame beta chains. For every CDR3 protein sequence, its rows merge into one entry that carries the most common genes and DNA. The sample records tens of thousands of distinct CDR3 sequences, about an eighth of which are singletons. The biggest ten clones account for approximately 1.8% of the sample. Source material: PBMCs. These receptors all stem from a man in his fifties or sixties in good health.

In this sample, this clonotype turned up many times. The chain employs TRBV20-1 and TRBJ2-1, with TRBD2 matching over 8 bases. The CDR3 spans 14 residues. J lost 3 bases, V lost 6 bases, and 7 bases had no gene match. The V gene's germline CDR1 is DFQATT and CDR2 SNEGSKA (reference sequence). The CDR3, as DNA: TGCAGTGCCGGCCGGGGGGGCCTCTACAATGAGCAGTTCTTC. Translating gives CSAGRGGLYNEQFF.

This clonotype has a count of ten or more. The V call is TRBV7-9, the J call TRBJ1-1; D remains ambiguous. Between the trimmed V and J ends, which lost 7 bases and 2 bases, there was a span of 14 bases. This CDR3 contains 14 residues. The V gene's germline CDR1 is SEHNR and CDR2 FQNEAQ (reference sequence). As DNA, the CDR3 is TGTGCCAGCAATGTCTTATCGGCTAACACTGAAGCTTTCTTT. This translates into CASNVLSANTEAFF.

This clonotype was picked up many times. The chain carries TRBV7-9 and TRBJ1-6, with D perhaps matching TRBD1 (5 bases). CDR1 and CDR2 from the germline V gene are SEHNR and FQNEAQ (reference sequence). The CDR3 consists of 14 residues. Trimming took off 4 bases at V and 10 bases at J, with 14 bases between the two ends. CDR3 sequence reads: CASSWTEGESPLHF. The CDR3 region has the DNA TGTGCCAGCAGCTGGACGGAAGGGGAATCACCCCTCCACTTT.

This clonotype was recorded at least ten times. The gene calls are TRBV10-3 and TRBJ2-3; D is unclear. Trimming removed 10 bases from V and 4 bases from J, with 15 bases in between. From germline, CDR1 is ENHRY and CDR2 SYGVKD. The CDR3 extends over 13 amino acids. CDR3 DNA sequence: TGTGCCACGGAGAGTAAATTCCCAGATACGCAGTATTTT. It is translated as CATESKFPDTQYF.

This clonotype occurred many times. The rearrangement links TRBV25-1 to TRBJ2-3; D remains unclear. Germline loops: CDR1 MGHDK, CDR2 SYGVNS. V lost 6 bases and J lost 2, with 12 bases in between. The CDR3 totals 14 residues. DNA for the CDR3: TGTGCCAGCAGGGAGTGGCAGCCCACAGATACGCAGTATTTT. It yields the protein CASREWQPTDTQYF.

This clonotype was recorded many times. The genes are TRBV20-1 and TRBJ2-7; D is unclear. The length of the CDR3 is 12 residues. V shed 5 bases and J shed 3 bases, with 11 bases lying between them. Germline V gene sequence: CDR1 DFQATT, CDR2 SNEGSKA (reference sequence). The CDR3 reads CSAPSGFYEQYF. As DNA, the CDR3 is TGCAGTGCTCCCTCGGGCTTCTACGAGCAGTACTTC.

At least ten counts were recorded for this clonotype. This chain joins TRBV12-3 or TRBV12-4 and TRBJ1-4, with D hard to call. CDR3 size: 13 residues. Deletions cut 6 bases from V and 8 bases from J, with 13 bases between. CDR3 coding DNA: TGTGCCAGCAGCGTCGACTCGACAGAAAAACTGTTTTTT. This gives the protein CASSVDSTEKLFF.

This clonotype has a count of ten or more. The chain is built from TRBV9 and TRBJ1-5; D is unresolved. Germline V gene sequence: CDR1 SGDLS, CDR2 YYNGEE. The CDR3 extends over 13 amino acids. V lost 0 bases, J lost 5 bases, and 6 bases lay in between. Here the CDR3 reads CASSVGKDQPQHF. DNA of the CDR3: TGTGCCAGCAGCGTAGGGAAGGATCAGCCCCAGCATTTT. The entire variable domain, with the rest obtained from reference TRBV9 and TRBJ1-5, is as follows: DSGVTQTPKHLITATGQRVTLRCSPRSGDLSVYWYQQSLDQGLQFLIQYYNGEERAKGNILERFSAQQFPDLHSELNLSSLELGDSALYFCASSVGKDQPQHFGDGTRLSIL.

This clonotype was counted a single time. This chain joins TRBV6-1 and TRBJ2-3, with 9 bases aligning to TRBD1. Germline CDR1 is MNHNS and CDR2 is SASEGT. The V segment lost 6 bases and the J segment 3 bases; nucleotides outside the gene matches: 10. This CDR3 has 16 amino acids. The CDR3 region is CASRDGQGSWTDTQYF. The CDR3 DNA is TGTGCCAGCAGGGACGGACAGGGGTCCTGGACAGATACGCAGTATTTT.

At least ten counts were recorded for this clonotype. The chain has TRBV12-3 or TRBV12-4 and TRBJ1-1; D might be TRBD1 (6 bases). This CDR3 is 15 amino acids long. Trimming cost V 7 bases and J 1 base, with 16 bases left between them. The CDR3 nucleotides are TGTGCCAGCACCGTGGGGGGGGCTGGGAACACTGAAGCTTTCTTT. It encodes CASTVGGAGNTEAFF.

This clonotype appeared many times. J is TRBJ2-6 and V is TRBV9; D is ambiguous. With 3 bases removed from V and 4 bases from J, the gap between germline ends came to 8 bases. Germline V gene lookup returns CDR1 SGDLS and CDR2 YYNGEE. CDR3 size: 14 residues. CDR3 in DNA: TGTGCCAGCAGCGCCCTTCTAGGGGCCAACGTCCTGACTTTC. This translates into CASSALLGANVLTF.

This clonotype was counted many times. V and J are TRBV7-9 and TRBJ1-2; weak D call: TRBD1 (6 bases). The germline V and J ends were trimmed by 5 bases and 8 bases, with 15 bases remaining between them. The CDR3 totals 13 residues. Germline assignment: CDR1 SEHNR and CDR2 FQNEAQ (reference sequence). CDR3 residues: CASSPIGGTGYTF. CDR3 in DNA: TGTGCCAGCAGCCCAATAGGGGGGACGGGCTACACCTTC. The full variable domain, rest sourced from reference TRBV7-9 and TRBJ1-2, is DTGVSQNPRHKITKRGQNVTFRCDPISEHNRLYWYRQTLGQGPEFLTYFQNEAQLEKSRLLSDRFSAERPKGSFSTLEIQRTEQGDSAMYLCASSPIGGTGYTFGSGTRLTVV.

This clonotype was counted at least ten times. CDR3 sequence reads: CASSPRAGGYEQYF. CDR3 DNA: TGCGCCAGCAGCCCTAGGGCAGGGGGGTACGAGCAGTACTTC. This chain uses TRBV4-3 with TRBJ2-7; possibly TRBD1 for D (7 bases). Looked up from germline, CDR1 is LGHNA and CDR2 is YSLEER. Trimming took off 4 bases at V and 4 bases at J, with 14 bases between the two ends. The CDR3 is 14 residues long.

Many counts were recorded for this clonotype. The chain joins TRBV9 to TRBJ1-2; 8 bases line up with TRBD1. This CDR3 has 15 residues. Looked up from germline, CDR1 is SGDLS and CDR2 is YYNGEE. After removal of 0 bases from V and 1 base from J, the junction contained 2 bases not matched to a gene. CDR3 loop: CASSVETGGNYGYTF. The CDR3 coding sequence is TGTGCCAGCAGCGTAGAAACAGGGGGTAACTATGGCTACACCTTC. The entire variable domain, with the rest obtained from reference TRBV9 and TRBJ1-2, is as follows: DSGVTQTPKHLITATGQRVTLRCSPRSGDLSVYWYQQSLDQGLQFLIQYYNGEERAKGNILERFSAQQFPDLHSELNLSSLELGDSALYFCASSVETGGNYGYTFGSGTRLTVV.

This clonotype came up a few times. The chain is built from TRBV9 and TRBJ2-5, with 7 positions matching TRBD2. CDR1 SGDLS and CDR2 YYNGEE come from the germline V gene. CDR3 length equals 16 residues. Unmatched junction bases numbered 10, after V lost 0 bases and J lost 5 bases. CDR3 coding DNA: TGTGCCAGCAGCGTAGGGAGCGGGGAAGGCTATGAGACCCAGTACTTC. Its protein product is CASSVGSGEGYETQYF.

Turning to this clonotype: This clone may be a read error of a much larger clone one base away. This sequence joins TRBV20-1 and TRBJ1-5; D uncertain. This CDR3 is 12 amino acids long. CDR1 is DFQATT, CDR2 SNEGSKA, per germline (reference sequence). The CDR3 loop reads CSAKGGDQPKHF. The CDR3 bases are TGCAGTGCTAAAGGTGGGGATCAGCCCAAGCATTTT.

This rearrangement joins TRBV5-1 to TRBJ2-2; unclear D gene. Trimming stripped 4 bases from V and 8 bases from J, with 12 bases between. CDR1 is SGHRS, CDR2 YFSETQ, per germline. This CDR3 region has 13 residues. The CDR3 spells CASSPLPCGELFF. The CDR3 DNA reads TGCGCCAGCAGCCCCCTTCCGTGTGGGGAGCTGTTTTTT.

This clonotype was counted at least ten times. The genes are TRBV7-3 and TRBJ2-3, with 7 bases aligning to TRBD2. CDR3 length: 15 amino acids. CDR1 and CDR2 from the germline V gene are SGHTA and FQGTGA. V dropped 5 bases and J dropped 2; count of bases not matched to a gene: 7. The DNA for the CDR3 is TGTGCCAGCAGCCCTCGCGGGGGAAACACAGATACGCAGTATTTT. Protein sequence: CASSPRGGNTDTQYF.

This clonotype was recorded many times. V gene TRBV28 combines with J gene TRBJ2-7; maybe TRBD2 (7 bases). Germline CDR1 is MDHEN and CDR2 is SYDVKM. The CDR3 has 15 residues. V was clipped by 6 bases and J by 0 bases, with 15 bases between them. CDR3 loop: CASSQVGGPSYEQYF. The CDR3 DNA is TGTGCCAGCAGCCAAGTGGGGGGGCCCTCCTACGAGCAGTACTTC.

The rearrangement uses TRBV7-2 and TRBJ2-1; weak D call: TRBD2 (5 bases). Germline values: CDR1 SGHTA, CDR2 FQGNSA. The CDR3 covers 14 residues. Trimming shortened V by 1 base and J by 7 bases, and 11 bases separated the two germline ends. The CDR3 spells CASSLGGSANEQFF. CDR3 DNA sequence: TGTGCCAGCAGCTTAGGGGGTAGCGCGAATGAGCAGTTCTTC.

This clonotype was recorded at least ten times. V usage is TRBV20-1 and J usage is TRBJ1-2, with D maybe TRBD1 (6 bases). CDR3 length equals 15 residues. Germline assignment: CDR1 DFQATT and CDR2 SNEGSKA (reference sequence). Trimming shortened V by 7 bases and J by 7 bases, and 25 bases separated the two germline ends. CDR3 nucleotides: TGCAGTGTATCCCGGGACACGGCGATAGGCCTTGGCTACACCTTC. Encoded protein: CSVSRDTAIGLGYTF.

This clonotype showed up many times. V gene TRBV7-8 combines with J gene TRBJ2-1; maybe TRBD2 (5 bases). The germline CDR1 and CDR2 sequences are SGHVS and FQNEAQ. V was trimmed by 2 bases and J by 4 bases, leaving 12 bases between them. The length of the CDR3 is 15 residues. The CDR3 region has the DNA TGTGCCAGCAGCTTAAGAGTACTAGAGTACAATGAGCAGTTCTTC. This sequence encodes CASSLRVLEYNEQFF.